One and the same sample provided the 15 T cell receptor beta chains below, sequenced in a study of T cells in Graves' hyperthyroidism and ophthalmopathy. It was RNA transcripts that yielded the amplified TCR beta CDR3 regions. TCR CDR3 underwent first-round RT-PCR with the HTBI primer set. TCRdb reprocessed the multiplex PCR reads with MiXCR, giving one entry per CDR3 protein. The sample has about 370,000 distinct CDR3 sequences, 13% to 15% seen once. The sequenced material came from blood. These receptors originate from a woman aged 55-70 years with Graves' ophthalmopathy.

At least ten counts were recorded for this clonotype. The CDR3 sequence is CASSTRGSLWETQYF. CDR3 DNA sequence: TGTGCCAGCAGTACCCGCGGGAGCCTTTGGGAGACCCAGTACTTC. The rearrangement joins TRBV11-2 to TRBJ2-5, with 7 bases that match TRBD2. The V and J ends lost 6 bases and 5 bases, in that order; junction bases with no gene match: 12. Germline V CDR1 and CDR2: SGHAT, FQNNGV. This CDR3 has 15 residues.

The chain uses TRBV6-1 and TRBJ1-4, with a tentative D call TRBD1 (6 bases). This CDR3 has 13 amino acids. V was trimmed by 7 bases and J by 4 bases, leaving 10 bases between them. In germline, CDR1 is MNHNS, CDR2 SASEGT. CDR3 sequence: CASTGGGNEKLFF. In nucleotides, the CDR3 is TGTGCCAGCACGGGGGGCGGTAATGAAAAACTGTTTTTT.

J is TRBJ2-1 and V is TRBV11-2; 9 positions match TRBD2. This CDR3 spans 19 amino acids. V lost 1 base and J lost 0; bases outside the gene matches: 10. CDR1 SGHAT and CDR2 FQNNGV come from the germline V gene. The CDR3 loop is CASSLALAGRVSSYNEQFF. The CDR3 DNA reads as TGTGCCAGCAGCTTAGCACTAGCGGGTCGAGTGAGCTCCTACAATGAGCAGTTCTTC.

The CDR3 DNA reads as TGTGCCAGCTTAGGCGGGGACACCTACGAGCAGTACTTC. Its translation is CASLGGDTYEQYF. The chain carries TRBV12-3 or TRBV12-4 and TRBJ2-7; D may be TRBD1 or TRBD2 (6 bases each). Trimming pared 8 bases from V and 2 bases from J, leaving 13 bases between. This CDR3 region has 13 residues.

The chain carries TRBV5-1 and TRBJ2-7, with 9 bases matching TRBD1. Germline values: CDR1 SGHRS, CDR2 YFSETQ. The CDR3 runs 15 residues. The J segment lost 3 bases and the V segment lost 0 bases, leaving 4 bases of the junction unmatched. CDR3 loop: CASSLVGTGNYEQYF. As DNA, the CDR3 is TGCGCCAGCAGCTTGGTCGGGACAGGGAACTACGAGCAGTACTTC.

The chain combines TRBV20-1 with TRBJ1-3; tentatively, D is TRBD1 (6 bases). CDR1 DFQATT and CDR2 SNEGSKA come from the germline V gene (reference sequence). CDR3 size: 15 residues. V dropped 3 bases and J dropped 4 bases, with 16 bases sitting between them. In DNA, the CDR3 is TGCAGTGCTAGCACTGACAGGCTGGCCGGAAACACCATATATTTT. Its translation: CSASTDRLAGNTIYF.

This clonotype was seen at least ten times. This chain joins TRBV12-3 or TRBV12-4 and TRBJ2-2, with TRBD2 as a possible D gene (7 bases). Between the trimmed V and J ends, which lost 5 bases and 7 bases, there was a span of 17 bases. The CDR3 spans 15 residues. CDR3 protein: CASSPAGAFDGELFF. CDR3 in DNA: TGTGCCAGCAGTCCCGCGGGGGCTTTCGACGGGGAGCTGTTTTTT.

This clonotype was seen only a few times. V and J are TRBV5-1 and TRBJ2-7; 10 bases map to TRBD1. The germline V gene encodes CDR1 SGHRS and CDR2 YFSETQ. V shed 0 bases and J 5 bases; nucleotides not matched to a gene: 5. This CDR3 is built from 15 residues. CDR3 region: CASSLGGQGLDEQYF. The DNA for the CDR3 is TGCGCCAGCAGCTTGGGGGGACAGGGGTTGGACGAGCAGTACTTC.

This clonotype was detected ten times or more. The rearrangement uses TRBV30 and TRBJ2-1; unclear D gene. V was shortened by 0 bases and J by 6 bases, with 9 bases between the two germline ends. This CDR3 has 13 amino acids. Germline CDR1 is GTSNPN and CDR2 is SVGIG (reference sequence). CDR3 sequence: CAWSVSLPNEQFF. In DNA, the CDR3 is TGTGCCTGGAGTGTATCTCTTCCCAATGAGCAGTTCTTC.

The V and J genes are TRBV15 and TRBJ2-1, with 7 bases lining up with TRBD2. The trim removed 0 bases at V and 10 bases at J, leaving 3 bases unmatched. CDR3 length: 13 residues. Germline V lookup: CDR1 LNHNV, CDR2 YYDKDF (reference sequence). The CDR3 nucleotides are TGTGCCACCAGCAGAGAGTTACTAGCGGAGCAGTTCTTC. Translated: CATSRELLAEQFF.

The J gene is TRBJ2-1, the V gene TRBV20-1; TRBD2 aligns across 7 bases. Germline CDR1 DFQATT, CDR2 SNEGSKA (reference sequence). V was pared by 1 base and J by 0 bases, with 6 bases of the junction left unmatched. The CDR3 contains 16 residues. The CDR3 reads CSARVLSGNSYNEQFF. The CDR3 coding sequence is TGCAGTGCTAGAGTTCTGAGCGGGAACTCCTACAATGAGCAGTTCTTC.

CDR3: CASSREGQGVEAFF. CDR3 DNA sequence: TGTGCCAGCAGCCGGGAGGGACAGGGTGTAGAAGCTTTCTTT. V gene TRBV5-5 combines with J gene TRBJ1-1, with 9 bases lining up with TRBD1. Trimming took 4 bases from V and 8 from J; bases not matched to a gene: 9. Looked up from germline, CDR1 is SGHKS and CDR2 is YYEKEE (reference sequence). The CDR3 is 14 amino acids. Combining the CDR3 with reference TRBV5-5 and TRBJ1-1 gives the whole variable domain DAGVTQSPTHLIKTRGQQVTLRCSPISGHKSVSWYQQVLGQGPQFIFQYYEKEERGRGNFPDRFSARQFPNYSSELNVNALLLGDSALYLCASSREGQGVEAFFGQGTRLTVV.

This clonotype came up many times. This sequence joins TRBV7-9 and TRBJ2-1, with 9 positions matching TRBD2. CDR1 is SEHNR and CDR2 is FQNEAQ in the germline V gene (reference sequence). Germline trimming cut 5 bases from V and 9 bases from J; bases unmatched to any gene: 5. The CDR3 runs 13 residues. CDR3 residues: CASSEREALEQFF. Here the CDR3 DNA reads TGTGCCAGCAGCGAGCGGGAGGCGCTTGAGCAGTTCTTC.

This clonotype was counted at least ten times. The gene calls are TRBV5-5 and TRBJ2-1; D is unclear. The CDR3 is 14 amino acids. Germline-derived CDR1 and CDR2 are SGHKS and YYEKEE (reference sequence). With 4 bases removed from V and 5 bases from J, the gap between germline ends came to 13 bases. CDR3 coding DNA: TGTGCCAGCAGCCTTTCTGACAACGACAATGAGCAGTTCTTC. It translates to CASSLSDNDNEQFF.

This clonotype was seen more than once but under ten times. The rearrangement uses TRBV7-9 and TRBJ2-7; 10 bases are shared with TRBD2. Per germline, CDR1 SEHNR and CDR2 FQNEAQ (reference sequence). This CDR3 region has 14 residues. V was pared by 5 bases and J by 4 bases, with 5 bases of the junction left unmatched. In DNA form, the CDR3 reads TGTGCCAGCAGCCAATCTAGCGGGAGTTACGAGCAGTACTTC. This sequence encodes CASSQSSGSYEQYF.